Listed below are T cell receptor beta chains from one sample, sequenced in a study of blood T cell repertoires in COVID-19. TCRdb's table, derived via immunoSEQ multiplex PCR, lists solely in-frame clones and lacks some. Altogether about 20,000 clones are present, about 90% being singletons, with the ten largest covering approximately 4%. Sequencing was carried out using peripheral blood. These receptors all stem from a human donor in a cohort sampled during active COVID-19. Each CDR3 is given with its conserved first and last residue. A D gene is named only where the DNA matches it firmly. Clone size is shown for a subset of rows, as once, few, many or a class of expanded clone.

CASSPQGGGYNEQFF | TGTGCCAGCAGCCCACAGGGTGGGGGTTACAATGAGCAGTTCTTC | - | TRBV6-5 | 15 | TRBJ2-1 | -
CASSLGGTIYNEQFF | TGTGCCAGCAGCTTAGGGGGGACTATCTACAATGAGCAGTTCTTC | TRBD2 | TRBV7-2 | 15 | TRBJ2-1 | -
CASSWDSGQPQHF | TGTGCCAGCAGCTGGGACAGCGGCCAGCCCCAGCATTTT | TRBD1 | TRBV7-2 | 13 | TRBJ1-5 | -
CASSPIMALNEQFF | TGTGCCAGCAGCCCCATCATGGCCCTCAATGAGCAGTTCTTC | - | TRBV5-8 | 14 | TRBJ2-1 | -
CATSREGSRDSITDTQYF | TGTGCCACCAGCAGAGAGGGGAGTAGGGACAGCATCACAGATACGCAGTATTTT | TRBD1 | TRBV15 | 18 | TRBJ2-3 | -
CASSITRGQQGNQPQHF | TGTGCCAGTAGTATCACAAGAGGACAACAAGGGAATCAGCCCCAGCATTTT | - | TRBV19 | 17 | TRBJ1-5 | once
CASSPHTGGGQPQHF | TGTGCCAGCAGCCCACATACAGGGGGCGGTCAGCCCCAGCATTTT | TRBD1 | TRBV7-2 | 15 | TRBJ1-5 | -
CASSPRTSGRDEQFF | TGTGCCAGCTCACCACGGACTAGCGGGAGAGATGAGCAGTTCTTC | TRBD2 | TRBV18 | 15 | TRBJ2-1 | -
CASSLGQVGTEAFF | TGCGCCAGCAGCTTAGGACAGGTGGGCACTGAAGCTTTCTTT | TRBD1 | TRBV5-1 | 14 | TRBJ1-1 | -
CASSLPGAGGYTF | TGTGCCAGCAGCTTACCTGGGGCAGGAGGCTACACCTTC | - | TRBV7-6 | 13 | TRBJ1-2 | -
CASSPLGRGSYNEQFF | TGTGCCAGCAGCCCCCTGGGGAGGGGGTCCTACAATGAGCAGTTCTTC | - | TRBV11-2 | 16 | TRBJ2-1 | once
CASSPNYRSVGYF | TGTGCCAGCAGTCCAAATTACAGGTCCGTAGGGTACTTC | - | TRBV28 | 13 | TRBJ2-7 | -
CASSFGIAGDTQYF | TGTGCCAGCAGTTTCGGGATAGCGGGAGATACGCAGTATTTT | TRBD2 | TRBV27 | 14 | TRBJ2-3 | few
CASSYGTGVQHQPQHF | TGTGCCAGCAGTTACGGGACAGGGGTTCAGCATCAGCCCCAGCATTTT | TRBD1 | TRBV6-2/TRBV6-3 | 16 | TRBJ1-5 | -
CASSQGGGGSDTQYF | TGCGCCAGCAGCCAAGGAGGGGGGGGGTCAGATACGCAGTATTTT | - | TRBV4-3 | 15 | TRBJ2-3 | -
CATFSGNTIYF | TGTGCCACATTCTCTGGAAACACCATATATTTT | - | TRBV28 | 11 | TRBJ1-3 | -
CASSPRQGDQPQHF | TGTGCCAGCTCACCACGCCAGGGCGATCAGCCCCAGCATTTT | - | TRBV18 | 14 | TRBJ1-5 | -
CAISVLDQETQYF | TGTGCCATCAGTGTCCTAGACCAAGAGACCCAGTACTTC | - | TRBV10-3 | 13 | TRBJ2-5 | few
CASSPQTSGLGTQYF | TGTGCCAGCAGCCCCCAAACTAGCGGCCTCGGGACCCAGTACTTC | TRBD2 | TRBV9 | 15 | TRBJ2-5 | -
CASSIRTLGYGYTF | TGTGCCAGTAGTATTCGGACTTTAGGCTATGGCTACACCTTC | - | TRBV19 | 14 | TRBJ1-2 | -
CAWALGAVGTQYF | TGTGCCTGGGCGTTGGGTGCGGTGGGGACCCAGTACTTC | - | TRBV30 | 13 | TRBJ2-5 | -
CASSPSGFFYGYTF | TGTGCCAGCAGTCCGTCGGGGTTCTTCTATGGCTACACCTTC | - | TRBV27 | 14 | TRBJ1-2 | few
CASSYNQGTSGDFTYEQYF | TGTGCCAGCAGTTACAATCAGGGGACTAGCGGGGACTTCACCTACGAGCAGTACTTC | TRBD2 | TRBV6-2/TRBV6-3 | 19 | TRBJ2-7 | -
CASSSAGAKNIQYF | TGTGCCAGCAGTTCGGCGGGAGCCAAAAACATTCAGTACTTC | - | TRBV6-2/TRBV6-3 | 14 | TRBJ2-4 | -
CASGPTVLGTDTQYF | TGTGCCAGCGGTCCAACGGTGTTGGGCACAGATACGCAGTATTTT | - | TRBV7-6 | 15 | TRBJ2-3 | -
CATSDLGKQYF | TGTGCCACCAGTGATCTCGGGAAGCAGTACTTC | - | TRBV24-1 | 11 | TRBJ2-7 | -
CAWMAGGHGELFF | TGTGCCTGGATGGCAGGGGGTCACGGGGAGCTGTTTTTT | TRBD1 | TRBV30 | 13 | TRBJ2-2 | -